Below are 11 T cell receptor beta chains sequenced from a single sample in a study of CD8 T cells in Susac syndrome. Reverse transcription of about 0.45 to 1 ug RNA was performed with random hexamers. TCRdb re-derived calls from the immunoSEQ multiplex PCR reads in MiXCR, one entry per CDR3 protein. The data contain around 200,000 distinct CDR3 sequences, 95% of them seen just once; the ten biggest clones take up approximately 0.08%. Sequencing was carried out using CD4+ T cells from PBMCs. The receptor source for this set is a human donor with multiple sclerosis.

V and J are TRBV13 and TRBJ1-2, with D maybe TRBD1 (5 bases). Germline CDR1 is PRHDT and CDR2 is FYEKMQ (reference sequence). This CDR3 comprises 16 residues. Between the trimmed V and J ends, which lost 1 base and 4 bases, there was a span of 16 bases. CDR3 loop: CASSLEAKFGTYGYTF. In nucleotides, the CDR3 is TGTGCCAGCAGCTTAGAGGCTAAGTTCGGGACCTATGGCTACACCTTC.

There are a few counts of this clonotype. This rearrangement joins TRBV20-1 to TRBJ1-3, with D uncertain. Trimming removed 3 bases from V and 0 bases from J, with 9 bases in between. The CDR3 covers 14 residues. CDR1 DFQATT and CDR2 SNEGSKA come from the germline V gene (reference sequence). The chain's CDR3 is CSARQVSSGNTIYF. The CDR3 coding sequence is TGCAGTGCTAGGCAAGTTAGCTCTGGAAACACCATATATTTT.

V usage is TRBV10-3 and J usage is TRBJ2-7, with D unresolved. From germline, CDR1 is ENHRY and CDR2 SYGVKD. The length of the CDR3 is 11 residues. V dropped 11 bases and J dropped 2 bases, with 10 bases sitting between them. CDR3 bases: TGTGCCGCCGGTGGGACCTACGAGCAGTACGTC. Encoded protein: CAAGGTYEQYV.

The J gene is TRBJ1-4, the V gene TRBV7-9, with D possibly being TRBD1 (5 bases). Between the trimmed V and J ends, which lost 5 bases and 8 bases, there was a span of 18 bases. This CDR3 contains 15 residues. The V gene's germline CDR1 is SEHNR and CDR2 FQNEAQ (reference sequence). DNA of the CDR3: TGTGCCAGCAGCCCTCCATCTCTGGGACGAGAAAAACTGTTTTTT. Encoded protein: CASSPPSLGREKLFF.

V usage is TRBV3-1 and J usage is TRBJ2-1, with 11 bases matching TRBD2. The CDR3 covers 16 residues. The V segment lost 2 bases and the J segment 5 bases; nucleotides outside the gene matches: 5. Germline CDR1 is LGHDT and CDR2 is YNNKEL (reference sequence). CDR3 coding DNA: TGTGCCAGCAGCCAAAATCTAGCGGGGGGTCACAATGAGCAGTTCTTC. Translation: CASSQNLAGGHNEQFF.

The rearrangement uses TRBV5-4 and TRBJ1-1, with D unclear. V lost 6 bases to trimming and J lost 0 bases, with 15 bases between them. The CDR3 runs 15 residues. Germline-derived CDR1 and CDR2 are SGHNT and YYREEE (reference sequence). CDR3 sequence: CASNLPGGVNTEAFF. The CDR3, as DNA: TGTGCCAGCAACCTGCCCGGTGGGGTGAACACTGAAGCTTTCTTT.

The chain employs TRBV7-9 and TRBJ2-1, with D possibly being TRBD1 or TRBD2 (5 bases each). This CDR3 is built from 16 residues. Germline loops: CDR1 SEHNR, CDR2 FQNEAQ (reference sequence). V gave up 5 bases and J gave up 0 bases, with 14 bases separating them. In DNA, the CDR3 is TGTGCCAGCAGCCCTGTCCCAGGGAGCTCCTACAATGAGCAGTTCTTC. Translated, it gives CASSPVPGSSYNEQFF.

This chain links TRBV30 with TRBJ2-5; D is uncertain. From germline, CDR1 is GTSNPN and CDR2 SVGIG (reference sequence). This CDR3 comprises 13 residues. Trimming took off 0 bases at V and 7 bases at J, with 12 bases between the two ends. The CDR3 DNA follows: TGTGCCTGGAGTGTAGTCGGGTCGGGGACCCAGTACTTC. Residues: CAWSVVGSGTQYF. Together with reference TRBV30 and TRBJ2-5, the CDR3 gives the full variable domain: SQTIHQWPATLVQPVGSPLSLECTVEGTSNPNLYWYRQAAGRGLQLLFYSVGIGQISSEVPQNLSASRPQDRQFILSSKKLLLSDSGFYLCAWSVVGSGTQYFGPGTRLLVL.

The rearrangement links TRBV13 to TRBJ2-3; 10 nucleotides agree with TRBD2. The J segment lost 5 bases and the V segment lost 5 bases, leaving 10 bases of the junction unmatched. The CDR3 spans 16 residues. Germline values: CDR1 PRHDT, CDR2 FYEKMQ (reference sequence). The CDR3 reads CASSVLAGAPRDTQYF. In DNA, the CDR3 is TGTGCCAGCAGCGTCCTAGCGGGGGCCCCACGAGATACGCAGTATTTT. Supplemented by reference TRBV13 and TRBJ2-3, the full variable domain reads AAGVIQSPRHLIKEKRETATLKCYPIPRHDTVYWYQQGPGQDPQFLISFYEKMQSDKGSIPDRFSAQQFSDYHSELNMSSLELGDSALYFCASSVLAGAPRDTQYFGPGTRLTVL.

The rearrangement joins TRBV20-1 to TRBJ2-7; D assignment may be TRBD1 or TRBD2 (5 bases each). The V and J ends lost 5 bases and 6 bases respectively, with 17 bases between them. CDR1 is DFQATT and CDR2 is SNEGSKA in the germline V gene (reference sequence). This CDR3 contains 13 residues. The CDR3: CSADPGRDGEQYF. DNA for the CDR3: TGCAGTGCTGACCCCGGCAGGGACGGCGAGCAGTACTTC.

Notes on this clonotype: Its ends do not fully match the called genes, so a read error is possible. Here the CDR3 DNA reads TGCAGTGCCAGAGGACAGGGGATTGAGCAGTTCTTC. Translation: CSARGQGIEQFF. J is TRBJ2-1 and V is TRBV20-1, with 9 positions matching TRBD1. Germline CDR1 is DFQATT and CDR2 is SNEGSKA (reference sequence). This CDR3 spans 12 amino acids.